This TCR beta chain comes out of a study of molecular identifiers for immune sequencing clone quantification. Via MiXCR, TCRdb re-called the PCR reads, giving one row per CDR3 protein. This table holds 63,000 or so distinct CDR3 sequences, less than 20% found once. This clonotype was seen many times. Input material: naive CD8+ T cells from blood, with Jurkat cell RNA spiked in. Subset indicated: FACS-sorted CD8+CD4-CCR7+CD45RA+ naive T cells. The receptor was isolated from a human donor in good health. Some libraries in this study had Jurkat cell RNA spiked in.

CDR3 bases: TGTGCCAGTAGTTGGGGGGAGGGCCTCAATGAGCAGTTCTTC. Its protein is CASSWGEGLNEQFF. The chain employs TRBV19 and TRBJ2-1; 7 bases are a match to TRBD2. Trimming removed 5 bases from V and 6 bases from J; junction bases left unmatched: 7. The length of the CDR3 is 14 residues. Germline V CDR1 and CDR2: LNHDA, SQIVND (reference sequence).